This T cell receptor beta chain originates from a study of blood T cell repertoires in COVID-19. Across the study: The analysed material was cDNA or gDNA that came from T cells, B-cell-depleted T cells, or PBMCs.

TCRdb's copy holds only in-frame clones and misses some; the assay was immunoSEQ multiplex PCR. Among roughly 65,000 clones listed, 90% were seen once. The germline V and J ends were trimmed by 0 bases and 4 bases, with 10 bases remaining between them. Germline V gene lookup returns CDR1 MGHRA and CDR2 YSYEKL. This CDR3 is 15 amino acids long. This clone was counted a few times. The V and J genes are TRBV4-1 and TRBJ1-5, with D maybe TRBD1 (5 bases). Material for sequencing was peripheral blood. This clonotype originated in a man between 60 and 75 years old with acute or convalescent COVID-19. In DNA form, the CDR3 reads TGCGCCAGCAGCCAAGATTTGAGACAGAATCAGCCCCAGCATTTT. Amino acid sequence: CASSQDLRQNQPQHF.